These 16 T cell receptor beta chains came from one sample sequenced in a study of CD8+ T cells in alopecia areata (dated by TCRdb to 2016 to 2018). The library relied on the immunoSEQ multiplex PCR assay. RNA was extracted from all samples and reverse transcribed into cDNA as template for TCR sequencing. This immuneACCESS table, as held by TCRdb, lists in-frame sequences with V and J called but not all clones. Of the missing ones, under half trace to an unresolved V gene in checked studies; the others have no known cause. For this sample, under 350,000 clones are listed, none of them singletons. 1.2% of the sample comes from the top ten. Cells from pooled mouse cutaneous lymph nodes were stained for CD4, CD8alpha, NKG2D, NKG2ACE and other markers and then sorted on a BD Influx. Sequenced: CD4+ T cells sorted from a lymph node. These receptors were taken from a C3H/HeJ mouse with alopecia areata. The mouse line in question has MHC haplotype H2-k.

In its sample, this clone was seen many times. Germline and genes here are mouse. The read terminates 4 residues ahead of where the CDR3 ends, so the germline J gene completes it. The same CDR3 can be traced to other DNA sequences in this sample. The chain carries TRBV13-2 and TRBJ2-1, with 7 bases aligning to TRBD2. This CDR3 is 15 amino acids long. Germline V gives CDR1 NNHNN, CDR2 SYGAGS (reference sequence). V trimming: 0 bases; J trimming: 1 base; junction bases outside the gene matches: 1. The sequenced part of the CDR3 DNA is TGTGCCAGCGGTGATGCCTGGGGGAACTATGCT. This codes for CASGDAWGNYA. The full CDR3 is CASGDAWGNYAEQFF.

This clone appeared many times. All gene names here are mouse names. The read stops 4 residues short of the end of the CDR3; the missing end is completed from the germline J gene. V and J are TRBV14 and TRBJ1-2, with 8 bases lining up with TRBD1. The CDR3 length is 13 residues. V lost 4 bases and J lost 4; bases outside the gene matches: 3. Per the germline V gene, CDR1 is SGHDT and CDR2 is FRDEAV. Here the CDR3 reads CASSQGAGSDYTF. Partial CDR3 DNA: TGTGCCAGCAGTCAGGGGGCTGGCTCC.

This clone occurred a few times. Here the gene names and germline are mouse. The DNA ends 3 residues before the CDR3 does, and the rest of the CDR3 is filled in from the germline J gene. V gene TRBV19 combines with J gene TRBJ1-6, with 8 nucleotides matching TRBD1. Being an ORF, TRBJ1-6 has a function that is uncertain. Looked up from germline, CDR1 is FNHDT and CDR2 is SITEND (reference sequence). The CDR3 loop spans 15 amino acids. V gave up 3 bases and J gave up 6 bases; unmatched junction bases: 5. Incomplete CDR3 DNA: TGTGCCAGCAGTAGAGACAGGGGTGTTAATTCGCCC. It is translated as CASSRDRGVNSP. The whole CDR3 sequence is CASSRDRGVNSPLYF.

About this clone itself: Gene labels here are mouse ones. The covered CDR3 bases are TGTGCCAGCAGTGGAGTGTTCAGGGGGCGAAACACCGGG. Translation: CASSGVFRGRNTG. The full CDR3 sequence reads CASSGVFRGRNTGQLYF. V gene TRBV13-3 combines with J gene TRBJ2-2, with 8 bases aligning to TRBD1. The sequenced fragment ends 4 residues before the CDR3 boundary, so the rest is inferred from the germline J gene. This CDR3 region has 17 residues. Germline-derived CDR1 and CDR2 are NNHDY and SYVADS. Trimming cost V 3 bases and J 1 base; bases outside gene matches: 8.

In its sample, this clone was seen a few times. Genes and germline are mouse. The read terminates 4 residues before the CDR3 end, so the remaining end is supplied by the germline J gene. The chain couples TRBV13-2 to TRBJ2-7, with 7 bases lining up with TRBD2. The germline V gene encodes CDR1 NNHNN and CDR2 SYGAGS (reference sequence). This CDR3 region has 14 residues. The DNA read from the CDR3 is TGTGCCAGCGGTGAAGGTGGGGGGAGGTAT. Protein product: CASGEGGGRY. The full CDR3 protein is CASGEGGGRYEQYF.

There are a few counts of this clone. The gene names here belong to mouse. The missing CDR3 end, 4 residues past where the read stops, is filled in from the germline J gene. J is TRBJ2-7 and V is TRBV1; 11 bases fit TRBD2. The V segment lost 5 bases and the J segment 0 bases; nucleotides outside the gene matches: 3. From germline, CDR1 is NSQYPW and CDR2 LRSPGD (reference sequence). The CDR3 is 15 amino acids. CDR3 bases read: TGCACCTGCAGTACCGGGACTGGGGGCTCCTAT. Translating it yields CTCSTGTGGSY. The whole CDR3 is CTCSTGTGGSYEQYF.

This clone occurred a few times. Mouse germline and gene names are used. The read terminates 4 residues ahead of where the CDR3 ends, so the germline J gene completes it. The rearrangement uses TRBV13-3 and TRBJ1-2; D is possibly TRBD1 (5 bases). CDR3 length equals 15 residues. Between the trimmed V and J ends, which lost 2 bases and 1 base, there was a span of 12 bases. Germline V gene sequence: CDR1 NNHDY, CDR2 SYVADS. The CDR3 reads CASSERGLKNSDYTF. The sequenced CDR3 bases are TGTGCCAGCAGTGAGAGGGGACTGAAAAACTCC.

In this sample, this clone turned up a few times. The genes are named according to mouse. The CDR3 end is not reached by the read, which stops 4 residues before it; the germline J gene fills it in. The rearrangement links TRBV29 to TRBJ1-2; 10 bases fit TRBD1. Germline CDR1 reads MSHET; CDR2 reads SYDVDS. Germline trimming cut 5 bases from V and 3 bases from J; bases unmatched to any gene: 6. The CDR3 has 15 residues. Incomplete CDR3 DNA: TGTGCTAGCAGTCCCCTGGGGACAGGGGACTCC. Encoded protein: CASSPLGTGDS. The full CDR3 is CASSPLGTGDSDYTF.

This clone turned up a few times. Gene names and germline refer to mouse. The CDR3 end falls 4 residues outside the read, so it is completed with the germline J gene. Other DNA sequences from this sample encode an identical CDR3 as well. The genes are TRBV13-2 and TRBJ2-2; D is unresolved. Germline CDR1 reads NNHNN; CDR2 reads SYGAGS (reference sequence). CDR3 length: 15 residues. Trimming left V 0 bases short and J 0 bases short, with 6 bases between. CDR3 DNA (partial): TGTGCCAGCGGTGATGCCACAGCAAACACCGGG. Encoded protein: CASGDATANTG. The entire CDR3 protein reads CASGDATANTGQLYF.

In this sample, this clone turned up a few times. Germline and genes here are mouse. The read is 4 residues too short to cover the CDR3 end, so that end is filled in from the germline J gene. The same CDR3 also results from other DNA sequences found in this sample. The rearrangement joins TRBV19 to TRBJ1-2, with 10 nucleotides matching TRBD1. V was pared by 4 bases and J by 4 bases, with 4 bases of the junction left unmatched. This CDR3 comprises 14 residues. From germline, CDR1 is FNHDT and CDR2 SITEND (reference sequence). CDR3 residues: CASSGDRGGSDYTF. CDR3 DNA, as far as it was read: TGTGCCAGCAGTGGGGACAGGGGTGGCTCC. Based on the CDR3 plus reference TRBV19 and TRBJ1-2, the full variable domain is GGIITQTPKFLIGQEGQKLTLKCQQNFNHDTMYWYRQDSGKGLRLIYYSITENDLQKGDLSEGYDASREKKSSFSLTVTSAQKNEMAVFLCASSGDRGGSDYTFGSGTRLLVI.

This clone was counted only a few times. Gene names refer to mouse genes. The DNA ends 3 residues before the CDR3 does, and the rest of the CDR3 is filled in from the germline J gene. J is TRBJ1-6 and V is TRBV19; 9 nucleotides align to TRBD1. TRBJ1-6 belongs to the ORF category, with a function that is uncertain. The germline gives CDR1 FNHDT, CDR2 SITEND (reference sequence). The junction had 6 bases not matched to a gene; V was cut back by 6 bases and J by 2 bases. This CDR3 has 16 amino acids. CDR3 in amino acids: CASTRGTGTYNSPLYF. The sequenced CDR3 bases are TGTGCCAGCACCCGCGGGACAGGGACCTATAATTCGCCC.

Notes on this clone: All gene names here are mouse names. The read gets to within 3 residues of the CDR3 end, and the germline J gene fills in the rest. The rearrangement uses TRBV13-2 and TRBJ1-6; D unclear. TRBJ1-6 is an open reading frame, and its role is uncertain. The germline CDR1 and CDR2 sequences are NNHNN and SYGAGS (reference sequence). CDR3 length: 15 amino acids. The ends were cut back, 1 base at V and 3 bases at J, with 8 bases in the middle. CDR3 DNA (partial): TGTGCCAGCGGTGATCTGGGAGGCTATAATTCGCCC. Translation: CASGDLGGYNSP. The entire CDR3 reads CASGDLGGYNSPLYF.

This clone appeared many times. Mouse gene names apply. The read ends 4 residues before the CDR3 terminus; that terminus is restored from the germline J gene. The same CDR3 also results from other DNA sequences found in this sample. V gene TRBV31 combines with J gene TRBJ1-2; TRBD1 matches at 7 bases. V shed 1 base, J shed 0 bases, and the junction held 2 bases outside the gene matches. Germline V gives CDR1 GKSSPN, CDR2 SITVG. The CDR3 length is 14 residues. This CDR3 reads CAWSPGTANSDYTF. The sequenced CDR3 bases are TGTGCCTGGAGTCCCGGGACAGCAAACTCC.

With regard to this clone: Mouse names are used for the genes. The CDR3 end lies 4 residues beyond the end of the read and is filled in from the germline J gene. V gene TRBV3 combines with J gene TRBJ2-5; 8 bases agree with TRBD1. The CDR3 has 14 residues. Germline assignment: CDR1 SNHLY and CDR2 FYNGKV (reference sequence). CDR3 region: CASSLSQGGDTQYF. The CDR3 DNA, read in part, is TGTGCCAGCAGCTTATCACAGGGGGGAGAC.

Comment on this clone: Gene names refer to mouse genes. The read ends 4 residues shy of where the CDR3 ends; the end is completed using the germline J gene. The V call is TRBV1, the J call TRBJ2-2; D gene unclear. The CDR3 loop spans 14 amino acids. V lost 4 bases and J 1 base, leaving 7 bases between the germline ends. CDR1 and CDR2 (germline): NSQYPW, LRSPGD (reference sequence). The CDR3 region is CTCSGHRNTGQLYF. The CDR3 bases that were read are TGCACCTGCAGTGGGCACAGAAACACCGGG.

About this clone itself: The gene names given are mouse names. Read data end 4 residues before the CDR3 end; the end is taken from the germline J gene. The rearrangement links TRBV13-2 to TRBJ1-2, with D perhaps matching TRBD1 (6 bases). This CDR3 has 16 amino acids. The V end was cut by 0 bases, the J end by 0 bases, with 12 bases between. Germline V lookup: CDR1 NNHNN, CDR2 SYGAGS (reference sequence). The CDR3 loop reads CASGDAAGQTNSDYTF. The DNA read from the CDR3 is TGTGCCAGCGGTGATGCAGCGGGACAAACAAACTCC.